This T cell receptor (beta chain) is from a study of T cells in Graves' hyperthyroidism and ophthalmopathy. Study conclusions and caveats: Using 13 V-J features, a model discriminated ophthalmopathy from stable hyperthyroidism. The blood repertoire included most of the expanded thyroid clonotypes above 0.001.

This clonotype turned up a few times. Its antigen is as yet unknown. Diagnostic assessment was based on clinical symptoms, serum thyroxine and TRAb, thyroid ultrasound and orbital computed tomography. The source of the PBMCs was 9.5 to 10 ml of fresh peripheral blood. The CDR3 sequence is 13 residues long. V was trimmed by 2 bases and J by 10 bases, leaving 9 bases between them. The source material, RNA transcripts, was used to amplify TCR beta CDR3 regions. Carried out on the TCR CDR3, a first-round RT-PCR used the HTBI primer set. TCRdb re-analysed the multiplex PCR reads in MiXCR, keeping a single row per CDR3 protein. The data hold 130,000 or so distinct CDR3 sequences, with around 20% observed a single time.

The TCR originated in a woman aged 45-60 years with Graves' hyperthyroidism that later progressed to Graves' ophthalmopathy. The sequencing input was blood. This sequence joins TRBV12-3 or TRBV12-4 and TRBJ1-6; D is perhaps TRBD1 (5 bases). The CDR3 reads CASSLSGLSPLHF. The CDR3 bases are TGTGCCAGCAGTTTATCAGGGTTGTCACCCCTCCACTTT.